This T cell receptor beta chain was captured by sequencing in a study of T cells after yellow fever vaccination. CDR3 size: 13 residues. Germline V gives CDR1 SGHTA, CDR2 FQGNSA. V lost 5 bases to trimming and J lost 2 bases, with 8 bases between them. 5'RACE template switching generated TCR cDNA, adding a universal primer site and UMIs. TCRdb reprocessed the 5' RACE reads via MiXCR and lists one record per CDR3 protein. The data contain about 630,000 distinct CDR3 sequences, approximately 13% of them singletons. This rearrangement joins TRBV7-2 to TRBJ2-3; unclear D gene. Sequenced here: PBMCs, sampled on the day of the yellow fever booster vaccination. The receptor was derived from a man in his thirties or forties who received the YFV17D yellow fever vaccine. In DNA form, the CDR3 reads TGTGCCAGCAGCCTCCTCTACACAGATACGCAGTATTTT. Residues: CASSLLYTDTQYF.